What follows is one T cell receptor (beta chain) and its context. Antigen specificity is unknown. The data belong to a study of human T cells and chemical hapten exposure. Study-wide points: Alopecia affected the donors, so their immune response may differ from healthy people's.

Regarding time point: patch test 3, about 24 weeks after DPC sensitization. This sample's treatment: therapeutic diphenylcyclopropenone sensitization with weekly scalp DPC. Each CDR3 protein gets one entry after TCRdb re-called the RACE reads with MiXCR. The table has some 62,000 distinct CDR3 sequences, 9.5% to 12% seen once. The length of the CDR3 is 15 residues. The V and J ends lost 7 bases and 5 bases, in that order; junction bases with no gene match: 9. CDR1 and CDR2 from the germline V gene are SGHDT and YYEEEE. This TCR derives from a woman aged 25-40 years with alopecia areata. Some clones in this sample may be carry-over from other donors' samples. The material sequenced was whole blood, taken in connection with sensitization to the hapten diphenylcyclopropenone (DPC). The rearrangement links TRBV5-6 to TRBJ2-5, with 12 bases that match TRBD2. The CDR3 region is CASGRGLAGLETQYF. CDR3 coding DNA: TGTGCCAGCGGCCGGGGACTAGCGGGCCTGGAGACCCAGTACTTC.